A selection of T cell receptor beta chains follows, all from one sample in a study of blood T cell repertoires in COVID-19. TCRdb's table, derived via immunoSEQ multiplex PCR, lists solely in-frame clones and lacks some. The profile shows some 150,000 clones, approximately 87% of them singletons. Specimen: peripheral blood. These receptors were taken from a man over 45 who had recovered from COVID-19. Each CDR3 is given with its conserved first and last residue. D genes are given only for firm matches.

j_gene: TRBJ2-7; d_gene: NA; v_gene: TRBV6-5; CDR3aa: CASSPDTISYEQYF
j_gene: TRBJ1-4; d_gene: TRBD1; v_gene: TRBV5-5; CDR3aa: CASSLTGGATNEKLFF
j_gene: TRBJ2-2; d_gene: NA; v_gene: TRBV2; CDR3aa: CASADINTGELFF
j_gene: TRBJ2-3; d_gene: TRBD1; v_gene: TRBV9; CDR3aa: CASSAGGRTDTQYF
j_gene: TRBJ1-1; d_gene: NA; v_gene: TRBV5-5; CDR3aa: CASSPVDNPHTEAFF
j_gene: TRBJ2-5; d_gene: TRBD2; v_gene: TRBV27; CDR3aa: CASSLLGGEGETQYF
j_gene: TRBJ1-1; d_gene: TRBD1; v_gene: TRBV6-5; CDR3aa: CASSRQGRYTEAFF
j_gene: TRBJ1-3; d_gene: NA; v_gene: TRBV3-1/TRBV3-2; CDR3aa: CASSPRVHPNTIYF
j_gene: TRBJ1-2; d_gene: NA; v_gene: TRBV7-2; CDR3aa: CASSFGGIMYGYTF
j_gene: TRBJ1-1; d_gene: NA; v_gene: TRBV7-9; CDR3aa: CASSLENRLNTEAFF
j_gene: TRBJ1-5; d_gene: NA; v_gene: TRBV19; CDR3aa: CASSIDSAVGNQPQHF
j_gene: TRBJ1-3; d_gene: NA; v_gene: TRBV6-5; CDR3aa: CASSQTGSGNTIYF
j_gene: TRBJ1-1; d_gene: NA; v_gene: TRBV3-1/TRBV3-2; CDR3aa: CASSQTRSGNTEAFF
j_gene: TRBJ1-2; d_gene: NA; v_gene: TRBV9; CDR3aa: CASSVELETIYGYTF
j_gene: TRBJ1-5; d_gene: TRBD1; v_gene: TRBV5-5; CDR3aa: CASSGTALSNQPQHF
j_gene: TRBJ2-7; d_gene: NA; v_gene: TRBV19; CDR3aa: CASSQGQHSYEQYF
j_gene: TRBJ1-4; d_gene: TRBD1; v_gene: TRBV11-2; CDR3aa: CASSPRGTGQKLFF
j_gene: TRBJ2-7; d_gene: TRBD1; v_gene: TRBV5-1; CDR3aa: CASSNPRDSSEQYF